What follows is one T cell receptor beta chain and its context. Its antigen is as yet unknown. The data stem from a study of long-term antiretroviral therapy in people with HIV. Germline-derived CDR1 and CDR2 are MNHNS and SASEGT. The CDR3 is 15 residues long. V was trimmed by 1 base and J by 5 bases, leaving 14 bases between them. The libraries were made with immunoSEQ v3.0 at survey level. For every sample, sequencing targeted about 40,000-50,000 T-cell genomes. Using immunoSEQ multiplex PCR, the repertoire was profiled, and TCRdb retains in-frame clones only, with some absent. Counted here are about 12,000 clones, 60% to 80% occurring once; the ten biggest clones make up roughly an eighth. Study observations and caveats: Once patients were on ART, diversity went higher but still fell short of transplant donor controls. Within the repertoire, clones expanded before ART were dominant at all time points. Relative to control repertoires, HIV repertoires exhibited narrower CDR3 length ranges.

The specimen was unsorted PBMCs, collected 1.3 years after starting antiretroviral therapy. The rearrangement links TRBV6-1 to TRBJ1-2; D not resolved. The sequence came from a young woman with HIV. CDR3 in DNA: TGTGCCAGCAGTGAAGGAAGGACGGACTCATATGGCTACACCTTC. Translating gives CASSEGRTDSYGYTF.